A selection of T cell receptor beta chains follows, all from one sample in a study of shared clonotypes between healthy human individuals. Profiled with immunoSEQ multiplex PCR; TCRdb holds only in-frame clones, not every one. The table shows about 2.1 million clones, with 93% occurring only once. Sequences were obtained from naive CD8+ T cells from PBMCs. The receptors derive from a man aged 18 to 29 in good health. Some clones in this sample may be carry-over from other donors' samples. Each CDR3 is given without its conserved first and last residue. The D gene is left open where the match is weak.

j_call: TRBJ1-5; d_call: .; v_call: TRBV28; cdr3_aa: ASSLDRYSGGNQPQH
j_call: TRBJ2-7; d_call: TRBD1; v_call: TRBV25-1; cdr3_aa: ATASGTGKRRQY
j_call: TRBJ2-3; d_call: TRBD2; v_call: TRBV18; cdr3_aa: ASSTVLGTSGRDEDTQY
j_call: TRBJ2-7; d_call: TRBD1; v_call: TRBV30; cdr3_aa: ATNAGQGIDEQY
j_call: TRBJ2-7; d_call: .; v_call: TRBV11-2; cdr3_aa: ASSLSAREQY
j_call: TRBJ2-7; d_call: TRBD1; v_call: TRBV2; cdr3_aa: ASSSPGTGVGSYEQY
j_call: TRBJ2-1; d_call: .; v_call: TRBV13; cdr3_aa: ASSLMTSNEQF
j_call: TRBJ2-3; d_call: .; v_call: TRBV7-8; cdr3_aa: ASTFPGDTQY
j_call: TRBJ1-5; d_call: .; v_call: TRBV19; cdr3_aa: ASSIGRDNQPQH
j_call: TRBJ2-7; d_call: TRBD2; v_call: TRBV9; cdr3_aa: ASSPSGRGGYEQY
j_call: TRBJ1-1; d_call: TRBD1; v_call: TRBV29-1; cdr3_aa: SVPDRGTTEAF
j_call: TRBJ2-7; d_call: TRBD1; v_call: TRBV27; cdr3_aa: ASGPGQGLYEQY
j_call: TRBJ1-1; d_call: .; v_call: TRBV2; cdr3_aa: ASSERYTEAF
j_call: TRBJ2-7; d_call: .; v_call: TRBV7-3; cdr3_aa: ASSPGLKSEQY
j_call: TRBJ1-5; d_call: .; v_call: TRBV27; cdr3_aa: ASRERHNQPQH
j_call: TRBJ2-1; d_call: TRBD1; v_call: TRBV2; cdr3_aa: ASGTGVI
j_call: TRBJ1-1; d_call: TRBD1; v_call: TRBV7-9; cdr3_aa: ASSSGQGVVTEAF
j_call: TRBJ1-2; d_call: .; v_call: TRBV19; cdr3_aa: ASSMLSPSNYGYT
j_call: TRBJ2-1; d_call: TRBD2; v_call: TRBV7-3; cdr3_aa: ASSSTGLAGNEQF
j_call: TRBJ2-5; d_call: .; v_call: TRBV4-3; cdr3_aa: ASSQAPGAETQY
j_call: TRBJ2-5; d_call: TRBD2; v_call: TRBV7-9; cdr3_aa: ASSAFGLAGGGWETQY
j_call: TRBJ2-2; d_call: TRBD1; v_call: TRBV27; cdr3_aa: ASSLSRGFAGELF
j_call: TRBJ2-5; d_call: .; v_call: TRBV10-2; cdr3_aa: ASSLSLGRGETQY
j_call: TRBJ2-2; d_call: .; v_call: TRBV30; cdr3_aa: ATSTGELF
j_call: TRBJ2-1; d_call: .; v_call: TRBV6-1; cdr3_aa: ASTPGRGEQF
j_call: TRBJ2-2; d_call: TRBD1; v_call: TRBV10-3; cdr3_aa: AISDLDEAQGDTGELF
j_call: TRBJ2-3; d_call: .; v_call: TRBV13; cdr3_aa: ASSLAGGGADTQY
j_call: TRBJ1-2; d_call: TRBD1; v_call: TRBV2; cdr3_aa: ASSEIPGGIGYGYT
j_call: TRBJ1-1; d_call: .; v_call: TRBV5-1; cdr3_aa: ASSLDQGNMNTEAF
j_call: TRBJ1-1; d_call: .; v_call: TRBV7-8; cdr3_aa: ASSSQDSGAENTEAF
j_call: TRBJ2-1; d_call: .; v_call: TRBV9; cdr3_aa: ASSVGFMEKF
j_call: TRBJ2-1; d_call: .; v_call: TRBV27; cdr3_aa: ASSLSGFNEQF
j_call: TRBJ2-1; d_call: TRBD1; v_call: TRBV12-5; cdr3_aa: ASGLSQGETHEQF
j_call: TRBJ2-7; d_call: TRBD1; v_call: TRBV29-1; cdr3_aa: SVTGTGFSYEQY
j_call: TRBJ1-1; d_call: TRBD1; v_call: TRBV6-6; cdr3_aa: ASSYFPGQGRTEAF
j_call: TRBJ2-5; d_call: .; v_call: TRBV10-1; cdr3_aa: ASSEHGAAKAQY
j_call: TRBJ2-7; d_call: TRBD2; v_call: TRBV7-6; cdr3_aa: ASSLKASGRYEQY
j_call: TRBJ2-5; d_call: .; v_call: TRBV7-9; cdr3_aa: ASSPHSTPTQY
j_call: TRBJ2-7; d_call: .; v_call: TRBV19; cdr3_aa: ASSPGLSYEQY